This T cell receptor (beta chain) was identified during a study of response to subunit inactivated influenza vaccine. Between the trimmed V and J ends, which lost 3 bases and 7 bases, there was a span of 13 bases. Looked up from germline, CDR1 is SQVTM and CDR2 is ANQGSEA. This CDR3 contains 13 residues. Study-level findings and limits: The authors suggested that every seasonal influenza vaccination recruits few new T cells.

TCRdb fed the RT-PCR reads into MiXCR, producing one record per CDR3 protein. The sample shows about half a million distinct CDR3 sequences, 25% of them seen only once. Note on this clonotype: No antigen is known for it.

This receptor was identified in a man between 45 and 60 years old who received an inactivated influenza vaccine. The sequencing used CD4+ T cells sorted from PBMCs, collected more than 4 days after vaccination. The chain recombines TRBV29-1 with TRBJ2-4; weak D call: TRBD1 (7 bases). CDR3 residues: CSVESQGGNIQYF. Written as DNA, the CDR3 is TGCAGCGTTGAGAGCCAGGGGGGTAACATTCAGTACTTC.